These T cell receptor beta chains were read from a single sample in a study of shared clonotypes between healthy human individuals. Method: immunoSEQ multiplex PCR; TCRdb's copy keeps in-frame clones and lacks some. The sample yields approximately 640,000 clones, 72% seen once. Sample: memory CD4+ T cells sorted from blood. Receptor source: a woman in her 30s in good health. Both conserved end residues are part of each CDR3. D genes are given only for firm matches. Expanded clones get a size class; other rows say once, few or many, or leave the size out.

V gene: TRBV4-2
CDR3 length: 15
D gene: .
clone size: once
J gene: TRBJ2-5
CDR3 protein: CASSQPQASTETQYF
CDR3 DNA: TGTGCCAGCAGCCAACCCCAGGCTAGTACTGAGACCCAGTACTTC

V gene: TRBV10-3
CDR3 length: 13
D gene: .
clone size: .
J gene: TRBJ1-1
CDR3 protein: CAISEDRSTEAFF
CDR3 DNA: TGTGCCATCAGTGAGGACAGGTCGACTGAAGCTTTCTTT

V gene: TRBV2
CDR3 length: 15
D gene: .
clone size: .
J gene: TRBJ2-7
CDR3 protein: CASSVGDARSYEQYF
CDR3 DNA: TGTGCCAGCAGTGTCGGGGACGCCCGGTCCTACGAGCAGTACTTC

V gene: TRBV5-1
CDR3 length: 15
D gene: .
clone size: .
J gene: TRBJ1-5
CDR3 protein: CASRATSGSNQPQHF
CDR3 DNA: TGCGCCAGCAGAGCTACCTCGGGATCTAATCAGCCCCAGCATTTT

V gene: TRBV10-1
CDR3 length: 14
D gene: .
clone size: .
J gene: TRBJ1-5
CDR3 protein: CASSESPDLQPQHF
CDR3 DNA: TGCGCCAGCAGTGAGTCGCCGGATCTGCAGCCCCAGCATTTT

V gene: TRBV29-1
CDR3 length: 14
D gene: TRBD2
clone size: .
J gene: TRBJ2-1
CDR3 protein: CSMKSSGIYNEQFF
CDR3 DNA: TGCAGCATGAAATCTAGCGGGATCTACAATGAGCAGTTCTTC

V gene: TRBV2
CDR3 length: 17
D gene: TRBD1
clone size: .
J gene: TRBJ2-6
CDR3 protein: CASARDRTGSGANVLTF
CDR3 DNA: TGTGCCAGCGCCCGGGACAGGACGGGCTCTGGGGCCAACGTCCTGACTTTC

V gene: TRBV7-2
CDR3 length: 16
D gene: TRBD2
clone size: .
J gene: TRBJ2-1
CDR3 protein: CASSLGLAGQTFKQFF
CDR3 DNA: TGTGCCAGCAGCTTAGGGTTAGCGGGCCAGACATTCAAACAGTTCTTC

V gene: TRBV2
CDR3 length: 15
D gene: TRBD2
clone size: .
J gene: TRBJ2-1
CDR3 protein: CASEVAGGYNNEQFF
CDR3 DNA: TGTGCCAGCGAGGTAGCGGGAGGTTACAACAATGAGCAGTTCTTC

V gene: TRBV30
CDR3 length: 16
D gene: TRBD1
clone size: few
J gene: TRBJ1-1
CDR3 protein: CAWTVPSGQGDREAFF
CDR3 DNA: TGTGCCTGGACCGTACCGTCGGGACAGGGTGATAGGGAAGCTTTCTTT

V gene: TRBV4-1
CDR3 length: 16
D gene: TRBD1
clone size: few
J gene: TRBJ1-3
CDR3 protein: CASSQTTGGSGNTIYF
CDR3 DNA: TGCGCCAGCAGCCAAACAACAGGGGGCTCTGGAAACACCATATATTTT

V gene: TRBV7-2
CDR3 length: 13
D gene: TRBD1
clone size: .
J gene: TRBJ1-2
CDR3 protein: CASSPRTGDGYTF
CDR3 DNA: TGTGCCAGCAGCCCCCGGACAGGTGATGGCTACACCTTC